The 16 T cell receptor beta chains in this list originate from one sample, sequenced in a study of T-cell reconstitution after alpha-beta-depleted transplantation in children. Unique molecular identifiers were used to barcode this TCRbeta library. TCRdb independently ran MiXCR on the PCR reads; one entry per CDR3 protein. Of roughly 400,000 distinct CDR3 sequences listed, roughly 22% are singletons. The material was PBMCs from the stem cell graft donor, obtained from the stem cell graft. The receptors here all came from a human donor who donated a stem cell graft to a child with acute myeloid leukemia.

This clonotype was seen a few times. This rearrangement joins TRBV7-6 to TRBJ2-7, with 7 nucleotides matching TRBD1. The CDR3 sequence is 17 residues long. J lost 2 bases, V lost 2 bases, and 12 bases had no gene match. Germline CDR1 and CDR2: SGHVS and FNYEAQ. CDR3 DNA sequence: TGTGCCAGCAGCTTAAATAGAGGAGGACAGGAGCCCTACGAGCAGTACTTC. It yields the protein CASSLNRGGQEPYEQYF. The full variable domain, with the rest looked up from reference TRBV7-6 and TRBJ2-7, is GAGVSQSPRYKVTKRGQDVALRCDPISGHVSLYWYRQALGQGPEFLTYFNYEAQQDKSGLPNDRFSAERPEGSISTLTIQRTEQRDSAMYRCASSLNRGGQEPYEQYFGPGTRLTVT.

V usage is TRBV29-1 and J usage is TRBJ2-1; 8 positions agree with TRBD2. V gave up 6 bases and J gave up 0 bases; unmatched junction bases: 4. The germline CDR1 and CDR2 sequences are SQVTM and ANQGSEA. This CDR3 is built from 14 residues. In DNA form, the CDR3 reads TGCAGCGTGGCGGGGGGCCCCTCCTACAATGAGCAGTTCTTC. Amino acids: CSVAGGPSYNEQFF.

The CDR3 loop reads CSARDSATGYPQRMEGAYEQYF. Here the CDR3 DNA reads TGCAGTGCTAGAGATTCAGCAACGGGCTACCCTCAGCGTATGGAGGGAGCCTACGAGCAGTACTTC. The V call is TRBV20-1, the J call TRBJ2-7; possibly TRBD2 for D (6 bases). Trimming pared 0 bases from V and 2 bases from J, leaving 35 bases between. Germline CDR1 DFQATT, CDR2 SNEGSKA (reference sequence). This CDR3 has 22 amino acids.

On this clonotype itself: Germline is not matched at one junction end, which may reflect a read error. This rearrangement joins TRBV5-1 to TRBJ2-7; no reliable D call. The CDR3 runs to 13 residues. Per germline, CDR1 SGHRS and CDR2 YFSETQ. The CDR3 reads CASSLVGRYGQYF. For the CDR3, the DNA is TGCGCCAGCAGCTTGGTGGGCCGCTACGGGCAGTACTTC.

This clonotype was detected a few times. V gene TRBV5-1 combines with J gene TRBJ2-6; 8 bases map to TRBD1. This CDR3 region has 20 residues. From germline, CDR1 is SGHRS and CDR2 YFSETQ. The junction had 15 bases not matched to a gene; V was cut back by 4 bases and J by 0 bases. The CDR3 protein is CASSLRVVDRADSGANVLTF. DNA of the CDR3: TGCGCCAGCAGCCTTAGAGTGGTGGACAGGGCCGACTCTGGGGCCAACGTCCTGACTTTC.

In its sample, this clonotype was seen many times. The gene calls are TRBV3-1 and TRBJ2-1; 7 nucleotides align to TRBD2. The CDR3 totals 17 residues. The germline V gene encodes CDR1 LGHDT and CDR2 YNNKEL (reference sequence). V lost 1 base and J lost 2; bases outside the gene matches: 8. The CDR3 region has the DNA TGTGCCAGCAGCCAAGTAGTGGCGGGAGTTACCTACAATGAGCAGTTCTTC. It is translated as CASSQVVAGVTYNEQFF.

This clonotype was seen a few times. The chain links TRBV25-1 to TRBJ2-5; D uncertain. The CDR3 is 17 amino acids. Trimming left V 5 bases short and J 0 bases short, with 19 bases between. Germline-derived CDR1 and CDR2 are MGHDK and SYGVNS. The CDR3 reads CASSKTLGEHNQETQYF. CDR3 in DNA: TGTGCCAGCAGTAAAACACTTGGGGAACATAACCAAGAGACCCAGTACTTC.

A few counts support this clonotype. The genes are TRBV4-1 and TRBJ2-3; TRBD1 matches 8 bases. This CDR3 is built from 18 residues. V lost 0 bases to trimming and J lost 1 base; unmatched junction nucleotides: 9. In germline, CDR1 is MGHRA, CDR2 YSYEKL. The CDR3 nucleotides read TGCGCCAGCAGCCAAGATTACCGACAGGGGCTGGGCACAGATACGCAGTATTTT. Its protein product is CASSQDYRQGLGTDTQYF.

This clonotype was seen a few times. This chain connects TRBV24-1 to TRBJ2-1, with D unresolved. The V end was cut by 4 bases, the J end by 5 bases, with 20 bases between. The length of the CDR3 is 17 residues. Germline CDR1 KGHDR, CDR2 SFDVKD. In nucleotides, the CDR3 is TGTGCCACCAGTGAGCATTACGACCCCAAGAACAACAATGAGCAGTTCTTC. This gives the protein CATSEHYDPKNNNEQFF.

Regarding this clonotype: A read error is possible here, since a much larger clone lies one base away. This CDR3 is missing its conserved last phenylalanine or tryptophan, likely due to a read error. The rearrangement joins TRBV2 to TRBJ1-2; D is unclear. Looked up from germline, CDR1 is SNHLY and CDR2 is FYNNEI. The CDR3 loop spans 12 amino acids. V was pared by 3 bases and J by 8 bases, with 10 bases between. CDR3 sequence (DNA): TGTGCCAGCAGTGAGGTACAATGGGGCTACACCGTC. Translating gives CASSEVQWGYTV.

The table lists this clonotype with many counts. The DNA of the CDR3 is TGTGCCAGCAGTGGGGGGCAGCCCCGGACTGGGGAGCAGTTCTTC. Translation: CASSGGQPRTGEQFF. The rearrangement links TRBV25-1 to TRBJ2-1; D is possibly TRBD1 (6 bases). Trimming removed 4 bases from V and 10 bases from J, with 20 bases in between. The CDR3 is 15 amino acids. The V gene's germline CDR1 is MGHDK and CDR2 SYGVNS.

This clonotype was counted ten times or more. The genes are TRBV20-1 and TRBJ2-7; TRBD2 aligns across 7 bases. The CDR3 is 13 residues long. Per germline, CDR1 DFQATT and CDR2 SNEGSKA (reference sequence). V trimming: 6 bases; J trimming: 5 bases; junction bases outside the gene matches: 10. CDR3 in amino acids: CSATGEGRDEQYF. The CDR3 nucleotides are TGCAGTGCGACGGGGGAGGGCCGCGACGAGCAGTACTTC.

This chain uses TRBV20-1 with TRBJ1-2, with unresolved D. The CDR3 runs 13 residues. Per the germline V gene, CDR1 is DFQATT and CDR2 is SNEGSKA (reference sequence). V was clipped by 1 base and J by 5 bases, with 11 bases between them. CDR3 loop: CSARGDRHYGYTF. The CDR3 nucleotides read TGCAGTGCTAGAGGGGATCGGCATTATGGCTACACCTTC.

This clonotype was seen only a few times. This sequence joins TRBV20-1 and TRBJ2-1, with 7 nucleotides matching TRBD2. The length of the CDR3 is 18 residues. Germline values: CDR1 DFQATT, CDR2 SNEGSKA (reference sequence). The ends lost 2 bases at V and 4 bases at J; junction bases unmatched: 17. The CDR3 DNA is TGCAGTGCTAGAACCTCCCTAGCGGCACGCACAGAATACAATGAGCAGTTCTTC. Amino acids: CSARTSLAARTEYNEQFF.

This clonotype was observed a few times. The chain has TRBV20-1 and TRBJ2-5, with no clear D. This CDR3 has 19 residues. Germline V gene sequence: CDR1 DFQATT, CDR2 SNEGSKA (reference sequence). V was trimmed by 3 bases and J by 0 bases, leaving 26 bases between them. As DNA, the CDR3 is TGCAGTGCTAGCCCCAAGGCACATCTAGGAAAGTTATACCAAGAGACCCAGTACTTC. Translating it yields CSASPKAHLGKLYQETQYF.

This chain connects TRBV7-6 to TRBJ2-7; D may be TRBD1 or TRBD2 (5 bases each). The ends were cut back, 2 bases at V and 2 bases at J, with 16 bases in the middle. This CDR3 comprises 16 residues. Germline values: CDR1 SGHVS, CDR2 FNYEAQ. CDR3 loop: CASSLSPMQGPYEQYF. As DNA, the CDR3 is TGTGCCAGCAGCTTATCACCAATGCAGGGACCCTACGAGCAGTACTTC.